This TCR beta chain derives from a study of blood T cell repertoires in COVID-19 (dated by TCRdb to about 2020). Background on the whole study: Collaborator samples came from the United States, Italy and Spain and covered acute and convalescent phases of COVID-19. The material from the prospective study consisted of cDNA or gDNA derived from T cells, B-cell-depleted T cells, or PBMCs. The dataset comprised deeply sampled blood TCRbeta repertoires from subjects exposed to, actively infected with, or recovered from COVID-19. The repertoires were made available in a free public database intended to serve as a resource for research on the immune response to SARS-CoV-2. Samples were obtained from the ongoing ImmuneRACE study (first 160 participants) and from over 1,000 subjects provided by 6 global collaborators. Nearly every sample came with metadata listing a de-identified subject ID, COVID-19 status, age in years and sex. Where available, HLA class I and class II types were obtained from metadata supplied by the sample provider rather than from assay-based typing.

TCRbeta CDR3 regions were amplified from genomic DNA by means of the immunoSEQ Assay, a bias-controlled multiplex PCR. As for how the authors treated the data: The number of nucleated cells in each sample was estimated from the amplification of reference gene primers within the assay. To quantify the absolute abundance of each unique TCRbeta CDR3 rearrangement, sequence reads were collapsed and filtered. For each sample, productive Simpson clonality was calculated as the square root of Simpson's diversity index over productive rearrangements. Not all clones reach the TCRdb copy of this immuneACCESS table, which keeps in-frame sequences only. Checked studies attribute under half of the gap to unresolved V genes and leave the rest unexplained. The DNA was the basis for D and trimming; V, J and clone size are from that table. The sample data list 300,000 to 500,000 clones, and around 89% of these were observed just once. Of the sample, approximately 1% is held by the ten largest clones.

Participants in the prospective study were enrolled through a virtual design, were aged roughly 18 to 100 years, and lived in roughly 25 United States geographic areas. Cohort assignment in the prospective study relied on participant-reported clinical history from a screening survey and a study questionnaire. Each participant in the prospective study had whole blood, serum and a nasopharyngeal or oropharyngeal swab collected by mobile phlebotomists. Participants in the prospective study had the option to provide additional blood draws and questionnaires over a 2-month period. Before DNA extraction, prospective study blood samples were shipped either frozen or at room temperature. A remark on this clone: The antigen it recognizes is unknown. Base qualities are missing; no much larger clone stands one base away.

V is pruned by 5 bases and J by 6 bases, leaving 6 bases of the junction without a gene match. The germline V gene (reference sequence) specifies SEHNR as CDR1 and FQNEAQ as CDR2. CDR3 length: 14 amino acids, cysteine to phenylalanine. This entry keeps only the CDR3 DNA: 42 bases, framed from base 1. The paper as a whole reports these results and caveats: The quantity of clinical and demographic metadata differed by source and by participant and was supplied without curation.

The origin of this receptor is a woman aged 25 to 39 with acute COVID-19. The chain employs TRBV7-9 and TRBJ1-2, and TRBD1 aligns with 10 junction nucleotides. The sample was PBMCs or T cells enriched from blood (not recorded which). CDR3 reads: CASSPVGTGDGYTF. The sequence in DNA is TGTGCCAGCAGCCCGGTCGGGACAGGGGATGGCTACACCTTC.